The 10 T cell receptor beta chains presented below share a single source sample, sequenced in a study of blood T cell repertoires in COVID-19. The repertoire was sequenced with immunoSEQ multiplex PCR; TCRdb's copy has only in-frame clones and lacks some. The sample lists more than 200,000 clones, around nine tenths occurring once. The material sequenced was PBMCs or T cells enriched from blood (not recorded which). The receptors originated from a woman aged 45-60 years who had recovered from COVID-19.

The rearrangement links TRBV7-2 to TRBJ2-1; TRBD1 matches 7 bases. Germline CDR1 SGHTA, CDR2 FQGNSA. This CDR3 is built from 15 residues. The trim removed 2 bases at V and 3 bases at J, leaving 4 bases unmatched. CDR3 in DNA: TGTGCCAGCAGCTTAAGGGGGCCTGGCTACAATGAGCAGTTCTTC. This translates into CASSLRGPGYNEQFF.

V is TRBV20-1 and J is TRBJ2-2; D gene unclear. This CDR3 contains 11 residues. V gave up 3 bases and J gave up 7 bases, with 6 bases separating them. CDR1 is DFQATT, CDR2 SNEGSKA, per germline (reference sequence). CDR3 sequence (DNA): TGCAGTGCTAGTTTCGGCGGGGAGCTGTTTTTT. Its protein is CSASFGGELFF.

This sequence joins TRBV6-5 and TRBJ1-5, with 7 bases identical to TRBD1. The CDR3 covers 15 residues. With 6 bases clipped from V and 5 bases from J, the junction kept 10 bases outside the gene matches. Per the germline V gene, CDR1 is MNHEY and CDR2 is SVGAGI. The CDR3 sequence: CASRGTDLRDQPQHF. In DNA, the CDR3 is TGTGCCAGCAGGGGGACAGACCTTCGGGATCAGCCCCAGCATTTT.

The rearrangement links TRBV28 to TRBJ1-3; 7 bases are a match to TRBD1. CDR1 is MDHEN and CDR2 is SYDVKM in the germline V gene. V trimming: 6 bases; J trimming: 2 bases; junction bases outside the gene matches: 7. The CDR3 is made up of 15 amino acids. The CDR3 is CASRPPGTAGNTIYF. CDR3 nucleotide sequence: TGTGCCAGCAGACCTCCCGGGACAGCTGGAAACACCATATATTTT.

This clone was observed a single time. The chain joins TRBV28 to TRBJ1-5, with TRBD1 identical over 9 bases. CDR3 length: 15 amino acids. Germline assignment: CDR1 MDHEN and CDR2 SYDVKM. The ends lost 4 bases at V and 2 bases at J; junction bases unmatched: 3. The chain's CDR3 is CASSWDRAGNQPQHF. The CDR3 DNA is TGTGCCAGCAGTTGGGACAGGGCTGGCAATCAGCCCCAGCATTTT. Looking up the rest from reference TRBV28 and TRBJ1-5 gives the full variable domain: DVKVTQSSRYLVKRTGEKVFLECVQDMDHENMFWYRQDPGLGLRLIYFSYDVKMKEKGDIPEGYSVSREKKERFSLILESASTNQTSMYLCASSWDRAGNQPQHFGDGTRLSIL.

This sequence joins TRBV2 and TRBJ2-3; 7 bases fit TRBD2. V lost 6 bases to trimming and J lost 3 bases; unmatched junction nucleotides: 9. Per the germline V gene, CDR1 is SNHLY and CDR2 is FYNNEI. The CDR3 has 15 amino acids. The CDR3 DNA reads TGTGCCAGCAGGGATTGGGCGGGGGAGACAGATACGCAGTATTTT. Translated: CASRDWAGETDTQYF.

The J gene is TRBJ2-1, the V gene TRBV9, with 11 bases that match TRBD2. CDR1 and CDR2 (germline): SGDLS, YYNGEE. This CDR3 spans 19 amino acids. The ends lost 2 bases at V and 4 bases at J; junction bases unmatched: 14. The CDR3 nucleotides are TGTGCCAGCAGCGTTGCAACTAGCGGGAGCCCCCAAATTTACAATGAGCAGTTCTTC. Translated, it gives CASSVATSGSPQIYNEQFF.

This clone was detected only a few times. J is TRBJ2-3 and V is TRBV10-3, with 9 bases fitting TRBD1. The CDR3 is made up of 17 amino acids. Germline assignment: CDR1 ENHRY and CDR2 SYGVKD. The J segment lost 6 bases and the V segment lost 0 bases, leaving 10 bases of the junction unmatched. This chain's CDR3 is CAISESIYRGLRDTQYF. CDR3 nucleotides: TGTGCCATCAGTGAGTCGATATACAGGGGGCTCCGGGATACGCAGTATTTT.

This sequence joins TRBV5-6 and TRBJ2-3; D is undetermined. V was pared by 4 bases and J by 9 bases, with 12 bases between. This CDR3 comprises 12 residues. Per the germline V gene, CDR1 is SGHDT and CDR2 is YYEEEE. This chain's CDR3 is CASSPSKHTQYF. Written as DNA, the CDR3 is TGTGCCAGCAGCCCCTCAAAGCACACGCAGTATTTT.

V and J are TRBV6-4 and TRBJ2-1, with 8 nucleotides matching TRBD2. Germline V lookup: CDR1 MRHNA, CDR2 SNTAGT. V lost 2 bases, J lost 3 bases, and 3 bases stayed unmatched. This CDR3 contains 15 residues. Written as DNA, the CDR3 is TGTGCCAGCAGTGACAAAGCGGGAGACTACAATGAGCAGTTCTTC. Amino acid sequence: CASSDKAGDYNEQFF.